This T cell receptor (beta chain) was sequenced for a study of T cell repertoires in cytomegalovirus infection. As for the study in general: Public TCR beta signatures indicated both CMV infection and matching HLA type.

V dropped 6 bases and J dropped 6; count of bases not matched to a gene: 7. CDR3 length: 16 amino acids. Germline V gene data show CDR1 as SGHTA and CDR2 as FQGNSA. This clonotype was found many times. TCRdb passed the reads through MiXCR, listing each CDR3 protein once. The sample holds around 320,000 distinct CDR3 sequences, 8% to 10% seen once. Sample: PBMCs. This chain connects TRBV7-2 to TRBJ2-4; TRBD2 matches at 14 bases. The source is a human donor in good health (CMV status not recorded). Some clones in this sample may be carry-over from other donors' samples. The CDR3 bases are TGTGCCAGCAGTCAGGGAGGGACTAGCGGGGGAAACATTCAGTACTTC. This codes for CASSQGGTSGGNIQYF.